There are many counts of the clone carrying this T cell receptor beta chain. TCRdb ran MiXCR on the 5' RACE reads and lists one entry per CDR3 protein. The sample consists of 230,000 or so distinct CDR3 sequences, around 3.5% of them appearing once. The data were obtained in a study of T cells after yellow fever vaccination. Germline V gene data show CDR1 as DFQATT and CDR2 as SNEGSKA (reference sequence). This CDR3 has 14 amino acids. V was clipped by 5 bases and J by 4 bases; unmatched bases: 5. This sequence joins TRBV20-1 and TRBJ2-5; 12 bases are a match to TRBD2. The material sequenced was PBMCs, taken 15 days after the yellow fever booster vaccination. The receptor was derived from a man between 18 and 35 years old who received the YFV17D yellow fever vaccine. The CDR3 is CSAARTSGTETQYF. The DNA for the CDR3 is TGCAGTGCTGCACGGACTAGCGGGACAGAGACCCAGTACTTC.